One and the same sample provided the 21 T cell receptor beta chains below, sequenced in a study of T-cell reconstitution after alpha-beta-depleted transplantation in children. TCRbeta library construction was performed incorporating unique molecular identifiers. TCRdb used MiXCR to reprocess the PCR reads, holding one entry per CDR3 protein. The table includes hundreds of thousands of distinct CDR3 sequences, around 13% detected once. Sequencing used PBMCs from the stem cell graft donor, obtained from the stem cell graft. These receptors all come from a human donor who donated a stem cell graft to a child with combined immunodeficiency.

In this sample, this clonotype turned up many times. The rearrangement uses TRBV12-3 or TRBV12-4 and TRBJ2-2; 7 bases map to TRBD2. J gave up 0 bases and V 8 bases, and 9 bases lay outside the gene matches. The CDR3 spans 16 residues. The CDR3 coding sequence is TGTGCCAGCTCCCCTATGGGAGGGGCGAACACCGGGGAGCTGTTTTTT. Protein: CASSPMGGANTGELFF.

At least ten counts were recorded for this clonotype. The CDR3 loop reads CASSFGGFSTDTQYF. The CDR3 DNA follows: TGCGCCAGCAGCTTTGGGGGTTTCAGCACAGATACGCAGTATTTT. The chain links TRBV5-1 to TRBJ2-3; D might be TRBD1 or TRBD2, each matching 5 bases. This CDR3 is 15 amino acids long. From germline, CDR1 is SGHRS and CDR2 YFSETQ. The V gene lost 2 bases and the J gene lost 0 bases, with 10 bases spanning the gap.

This clonotype turned up a few times. The CDR3 bases are TGTGCCAGCAGCTTGGACGGGCTTTCTAGCACAGATACGCAGTATTTT. As protein: CASSLDGLSSTDTQYF. The rearrangement links TRBV7-9 to TRBJ2-3, with D unclear. The CDR3 totals 16 residues. Germline V gene lookup returns CDR1 SEHNR and CDR2 FQNEAQ (reference sequence). V was cut by 3 bases and J by 0 bases, with 13 bases left in between.

The V call is TRBV12-3 or TRBV12-4, the J call TRBJ1-5, with no clear D. Trimming stripped 6 bases from V and 0 bases from J, with 9 bases between. The CDR3 runs 14 residues. The CDR3 DNA follows: TGTGCCAGCAGAGGGTTAAATAGCAATCAGCCCCAGCATTTT. It encodes CASRGLNSNQPQHF.

This clonotype occurred a few times. The rearrangement uses TRBV12-3 or TRBV12-4 and TRBJ1-1; D is ambiguous. Trimming shortened V by 7 bases and J by 1 base, and 10 bases separated the two germline ends. The CDR3 is 13 amino acids. Here the CDR3 reads CASTVRWNTEAFF. The CDR3 DNA follows: TGTGCCAGCACCGTCAGGTGGAACACTGAAGCTTTCTTT.

The chain carries TRBV7-9 and TRBJ1-1, with a possible D match to TRBD1 (5 bases). V was clipped by 2 bases and J by 7 bases, with 17 bases between them. Germline V gives CDR1 SEHNR, CDR2 FQNEAQ (reference sequence). The CDR3 runs to 15 residues. The CDR3 nucleotides are TGTGCCAGCAGCTTAAGGGAGTCGCGAGACAGTGAAGCTTTCTTT. Residues: CASSLRESRDSEAFF.

At least ten counts were recorded for this clonotype. The gene calls are TRBV18 and TRBJ2-1; tentatively, D is TRBD1 (6 bases). The V gene's germline CDR1 is KGHSH and CDR2 LQKENI. The CDR3 extends over 15 amino acids. The V end lost 1 base, the J end lost 3 bases, and 10 bases lay between the germline ends. The CDR3 DNA follows: TGTGCCAGCTCACCACGGCAGGGGAACTACAATGAGCAGTTCTTC. Translation: CASSPRQGNYNEQFF. The full variable domain, with the rest looked up from reference TRBV18 and TRBJ2-1, is NAGVMQNPRHLVRRRGQEARLRCSPMKGHSHVYWYRQLPEEGLKFMVYLQKENIIDESGMPKERFSAEFPKEGPSILRIQQVVRGDSAAYFCASSPRQGNYNEQFFGPGTRLTVL.

This clonotype was recorded many times. J is TRBJ2-1 and V is TRBV20-1, with a possible D match to TRBD2 (5 bases). The CDR3 is 17 residues long. Germline V gene data show CDR1 as DFQATT and CDR2 as SNEGSKA (reference sequence). V lost 5 bases, J lost 5 bases, and 25 bases lay in between. The CDR3 protein is CSARKGGFSLRDNEQFF. Written as DNA, the CDR3 is TGCAGTGCTCGAAAAGGCGGGTTCTCCCTTCGCGACAATGAGCAGTTCTTC.

This clonotype showed up many times. The DNA of the CDR3 is TGTGCCAGCAGTTACTCCCGGACAGGGAGTGCGGAGCAGTACTTC. Translated, it gives CASSYSRTGSAEQYF. The chain joins TRBV6-5 to TRBJ2-7, with 8 bases identical to TRBD1. The CDR3 spans 15 residues. Germline lookup yields CDR1 MNHEY and CDR2 SVGAGI. V lost 0 bases and J lost 7; bases outside the gene matches: 8.

This clonotype was seen a few times. The chain has TRBV2 and TRBJ2-1, with TRBD1 matching 7 bases. Looked up from germline, CDR1 is SNHLY and CDR2 is FYNNEI. J lost 14 bases, V lost 2 bases, and 3 bases had no gene match. The CDR3 loop spans 11 amino acids. The CDR3 reads CASSERQGEFF. The CDR3 nucleotides are TGTGCCAGCAGTGAAAGGCAGGGGGAGTTCTTC.

This chain links TRBV12-3 or TRBV12-4 with TRBJ2-3, with D uncertain. Trimming removed 3 bases at V and 4 bases at J, with 11 bases between. This CDR3 region has 14 residues. CDR3 DNA: TGTGCCAGCAGTTTGTGGCTACCCGCAGATACGCAGTATTTT. This gives the protein CASSLWLPADTQYF.

V gene TRBV24-1 combines with J gene TRBJ2-3, with TRBD1 matching 8 bases. The length of the CDR3 is 14 residues. With V trimmed by 9 bases and J by 4 bases, 8 bases remained unmatched. The germline V gene encodes CDR1 KGHDR and CDR2 SFDVKD. The CDR3 DNA is TGTGCCACCCAAGCGGCAGGGGGCTCAGATACGCAGTATTTT. Amino acid sequence: CATQAAGGSDTQYF.

The chain joins TRBV12-3 or TRBV12-4 to TRBJ2-3, with 13 bases matching TRBD2. CDR3 length: 15 residues. V lost 5 bases to trimming and J lost 5 bases; unmatched junction nucleotides: 4. The CDR3 sequence: CASSTSGGARDTQYF. The CDR3 DNA sequence: TGTGCCAGCAGTACTAGCGGGGGGGCTAGAGATACGCAGTATTTT.

This rearrangement joins TRBV7-9 to TRBJ2-7; 7 nucleotides agree with TRBD1. This CDR3 contains 16 residues. Unmatched junction bases numbered 12, after V lost 5 bases and J lost 2 bases. Germline V gene lookup returns CDR1 SEHNR and CDR2 FQNEAQ (reference sequence). The CDR3 reads CASSAPSGQRTYEQYF. The CDR3 nucleotides are TGTGCCAGCAGCGCACCATCGGGACAGAGAACCTACGAGCAGTACTTC.

This clonotype has only a few counts. This chain joins TRBV5-1 and TRBJ1-6, with TRBD1 matching over 9 bases. Germline trimming cut 5 bases from V and 8 bases from J; bases unmatched to any gene: 2. Germline V gives CDR1 SGHRS, CDR2 YFSETQ. CDR3 length: 13 residues. This chain's CDR3 is CASRTGGDSPLHF. The CDR3 region has the DNA TGCGCCAGCAGAACAGGGGGCGATTCACCCCTCCACTTT.

This clonotype was seen many times. This rearrangement joins TRBV6-2 or TRBV6-3 to TRBJ1-2, with D possibly TRBD1 on 5 matching bases. Between the trimmed V and J ends, which lost 3 bases and 5 bases, there was a span of 13 bases. The CDR3 has 14 residues. Germline CDR1 is MNHEY and CDR2 is SVGEGT. Here the CDR3 reads CASSYIDSGYGYTF. DNA for the CDR3: TGTGCCAGCAGTTATATAGACAGTGGATATGGCTACACCTTC.

The J gene is TRBJ2-2, the V gene TRBV7-8; 7 bases align to TRBD2. Germline lookup yields CDR1 SGHVS and CDR2 FQNEAQ. The CDR3 runs 16 residues. V trimming: 7 bases; J trimming: 1 base; junction bases outside the gene matches: 9. This CDR3 is CASTRSTGGNTGELFF. CDR3 nucleotide sequence: TGTGCCAGCACCCGTTCCACGGGAGGGAACACCGGGGAGCTGTTTTTT.

The chain couples TRBV4-3 to TRBJ2-5; D perhaps matches TRBD1 (5 bases). The germline CDR1 and CDR2 sequences are LGHNA and YSLEER. The length of the CDR3 is 16 residues. Trimming took 0 bases from V and 1 from J, leaving 12 bases between them. The CDR3 spells CASSQDRQGGQETQYF. The CDR3 DNA follows: TGCGCCAGCAGCCAAGATAGGCAGGGCGGCCAAGAGACCCAGTACTTC.

This clonotype came up a few times. This chain links TRBV10-3 with TRBJ2-1; D is possibly TRBD1 or TRBD2 (5 bases each). V lost 5 bases and J 5 bases, leaving 10 bases between the germline ends. There are 13 residues in the CDR3. CDR1 and CDR2 from the germline V gene are ENHRY and SYGVKD. CDR3 nucleotides: TGTGCCATCAGTCGGTTGGGGGACAATGAGCAGTTCTTC. It specifies CAISRLGDNEQFF.

This clonotype was seen at least ten times. The chain employs TRBV6-1 and TRBJ2-5; the D is unclear. V was clipped by 8 bases and J by 9 bases, with 19 bases between them. The CDR3 is 13 residues long. Germline-derived CDR1 and CDR2 are MNHNS and SASEGT. The CDR3: CASGWDSTSPQYF. For the CDR3, the DNA is TGTGCCAGCGGCTGGGATAGCACGAGCCCCCAGTACTTC.

Of note for this clonotype: A much larger clonotype is one base distant, so this may be a read error. The CDR3 DNA follows: TGTGCCAGCAGCTTTATCCCCGGGGAGCTGTTTTTT. This encodes CASSFIPGELFF. This chain joins TRBV7-2 and TRBJ2-2; D unresolved. Germline values: CDR1 SGHTA, CDR2 FQGNSA. V gave up 3 bases and J gave up 6 bases, with 5 bases separating them. The CDR3 is 12 residues long.